The TCR beta chain described here comes from a study of cytomegalovirus exposure and HLA in healthy donors. A note on this clone: No antigen is known for it.

Study findings and constraints: It was only CMV serostatus that was available as immune exposure information. There were approximately 150 TCR beta chains listed as cytomegalovirus-associated.

Amplification used 60 Vbeta primers and 13 Jbeta primers. The data were produced by immunoSEQ multiplex PCR, yet TCRdb's version contains in-frame clones alone and is incomplete. The sample carries some 120,000 clones, about 69% recorded once. V lost 2 bases and J lost 10; bases outside the gene matches: 0. The CDR3 sequence is 12 residues long. CDR1 and CDR2 (germline): SGHVS, FNYEAQ. The chain joins TRBV7-6 to TRBJ2-1, with 9 bases fitting TRBD2. The specimen was PBMCs. The clonotype originates from a man aged 25-40 years in good health and CMV-seronegative. Written as DNA, the CDR3 is TGTGCCAGCAGCTTAAGCGGGGGGGAGCAGTTCTTC. It yields the protein CASSLSGGEQFF.